One T cell receptor beta chain is described in this entry. Germline assignment: CDR1 SGDLS and CDR2 YYNGEE. V was pared by 4 bases and J by 7 bases, with 10 bases of the junction left unmatched. This CDR3 has 15 residues. The PCR employed 60 Vbeta primers together with 13 Jbeta primers. TCRdb keeps only in-frame clones here, not all; method: immunoSEQ multiplex PCR. The repertoire consists of about 200,000 clones, with more than 65% occurring once and the leading ten covering 1.7%. The sample comes from a study of cytomegalovirus exposure and HLA in healthy donors. Sequenced sample: PBMCs. The chain uses TRBV9 and TRBJ2-2; 7 bases fit TRBD2. The origin of this receptor is a man between 45 and 60 years old in good health and CMV-seronegative. CDR3 in amino acids: CASSPVPAGVGELFF. In DNA form, the CDR3 reads TGTGCCAGCAGCCCCGTACCGGCGGGGGTCGGGGAGCTGTTTTTT. The full variable domain, its missing parts supplied by reference TRBV9 and TRBJ2-2, is DSGVTQTPKHLITATGQRVTLRCSPRSGDLSVYWYQQSLDQGLQFLIQYYNGEERAKGNILERFSAQQFPDLHSELNLSSLELGDSALYFCASSPVPAGVGELFFGEGSRLTVL.